The 4 T cell receptor beta chains below all came from one sample that was sequenced in a study of T-cell reconstitution after alpha-beta-depleted transplantation in children. Unique molecular identifiers featured in how the TCRbeta library was prepared. Each CDR3 protein is one row after TCRdb ran MiXCR on the PCR reads. Of about 610,000 distinct CDR3 sequences in the sample, 20% to 30% are singletons; the top ten hold about a third. Material: PBMCs, obtained before TCRalphabeta/CD19-depleted stem cell transplant. These receptors came from a boy younger than two with Wiskott-Aldrich syndrome, due to receive a stem cell transplant.

In its sample, this clonotype was seen a few times. The chain combines TRBV5-1 with TRBJ2-2, with D unclear. Germline loops: CDR1 SGHRS, CDR2 YFSETQ. Between the trimmed V and J ends, which lost 2 bases and 2 bases, there was a span of 10 bases. CDR3 length: 15 amino acids. CDR3 region: CASSFGQLNTGELFF. Written as DNA, the CDR3 is TGCGCCAGCAGCTTCGGGCAGCTTAACACCGGGGAGCTGTTTTTT.

This rearrangement joins TRBV20-1 to TRBJ2-1, with TRBD1 matching over 10 bases. This CDR3 region has 16 residues. From germline, CDR1 is DFQATT and CDR2 SNEGSKA (reference sequence). After removal of 5 bases from V and 0 bases from J, the junction contained 7 bases not matched to a gene. The CDR3 nucleotides are TGCAGTGCTCGTGGACAGGGGGGGAGCTCCTACAATGAGCAGTTCTTC. It translates to CSARGQGGSSYNEQFF.

This clonotype has more than one count but fewer than ten. The genes are TRBV7-6 and TRBJ2-7, with D uncertain. Trimming took 5 bases from V and 3 from J, leaving 8 bases between them. The CDR3 spans 12 residues. Looked up from germline, CDR1 is SGHVS and CDR2 is FNYEAQ. The CDR3 DNA reads TGTGCCAGCAGCCAGTCGGGCTACGAGCAGTACTTC. Amino acids: CASSQSGYEQYF.

The chain combines TRBV29-1 with TRBJ2-7; D not resolved. Germline lookup yields CDR1 SQVTM and CDR2 ANQGSEA. The CDR3 totals 11 residues. V was shortened by 4 bases and J by 5 bases, with 9 bases between the two germline ends. The CDR3 protein is CSVGFFDEQYF. CDR3 DNA: TGCAGCGTTGGATTCTTCGACGAGCAGTACTTC.